This T cell receptor beta chain emerged from a study of PD-L1 blockade in urothelial cancer. The overall study: Blood samples had a median of roughly 140,000 T cells.

Each PCR received spiked synthetic TCR analog templates. The data were produced by immunoSEQ multiplex PCR, yet TCRdb's version contains in-frame clones alone and is incomplete. The table includes approximately 71,000 clones, 85% to 90% detected once. The specimen comprised PBMCs, sampled around atezolizumab (anti-PD-L1) treatment. This receptor was taken from a man aged 60 to 69 with urothelial cancer.

The CDR3 nucleotides read TGTGCCAGCTCACCGCTCAGACCGGGACAGGGGCCGAGGGCGAACACCGGGGAGCTGTTTTTT. Translating gives CASSPLRPGQGPRANTGELFF. This chain joins TRBV18 and TRBJ2-2, with 10 bases matching TRBD1. With 3 bases clipped from V and 0 bases from J, the junction kept 16 bases outside the gene matches. The V gene's germline CDR1 is KGHSH and CDR2 LQKENI. This CDR3 spans 21 amino acids.